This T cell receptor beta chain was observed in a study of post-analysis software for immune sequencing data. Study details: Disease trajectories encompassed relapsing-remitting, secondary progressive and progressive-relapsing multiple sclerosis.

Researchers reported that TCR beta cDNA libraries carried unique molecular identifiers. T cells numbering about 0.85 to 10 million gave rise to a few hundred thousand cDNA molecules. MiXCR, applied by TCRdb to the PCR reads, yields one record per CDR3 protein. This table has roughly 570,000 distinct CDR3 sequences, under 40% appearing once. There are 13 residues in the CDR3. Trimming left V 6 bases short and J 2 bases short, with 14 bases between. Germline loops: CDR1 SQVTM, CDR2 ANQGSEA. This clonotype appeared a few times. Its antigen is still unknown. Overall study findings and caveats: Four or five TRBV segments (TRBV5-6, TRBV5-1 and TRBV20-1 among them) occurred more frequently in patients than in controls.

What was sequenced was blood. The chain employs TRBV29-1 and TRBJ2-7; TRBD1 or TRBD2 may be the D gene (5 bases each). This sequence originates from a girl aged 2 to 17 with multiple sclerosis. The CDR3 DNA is TGCAGCGTCACTTGGGACGACACCTACGAGCAGTACTTC. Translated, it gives CSVTWDDTYEQYF.